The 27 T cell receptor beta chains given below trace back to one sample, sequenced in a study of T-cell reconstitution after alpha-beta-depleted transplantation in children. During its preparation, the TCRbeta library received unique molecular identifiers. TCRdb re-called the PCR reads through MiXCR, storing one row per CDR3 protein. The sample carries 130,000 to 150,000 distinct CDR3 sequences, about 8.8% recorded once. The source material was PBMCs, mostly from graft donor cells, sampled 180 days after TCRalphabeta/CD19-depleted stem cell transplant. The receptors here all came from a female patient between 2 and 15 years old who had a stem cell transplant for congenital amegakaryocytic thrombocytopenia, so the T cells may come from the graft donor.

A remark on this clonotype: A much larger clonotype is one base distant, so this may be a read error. The DNA of the CDR3 is TGCTGTGCTAGAGATCCGGGACTAGAGAACACCGGGGAGCTGTTTTTT. Residues: CCARDPGLENTGELFF. The chain links TRBV20-1 to TRBJ2-2; TRBD2 matches 8 bases. Germline assignment: CDR1 DFQATT and CDR2 SNEGSKA (reference sequence). The CDR3 has 16 residues.

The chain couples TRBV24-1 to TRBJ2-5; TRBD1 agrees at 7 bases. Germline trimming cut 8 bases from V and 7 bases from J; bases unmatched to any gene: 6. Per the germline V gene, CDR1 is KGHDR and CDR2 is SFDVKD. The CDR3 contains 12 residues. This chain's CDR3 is CATKQGRGTQYF. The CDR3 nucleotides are TGTGCCACCAAACAGGGGCGTGGGACCCAGTACTTC.

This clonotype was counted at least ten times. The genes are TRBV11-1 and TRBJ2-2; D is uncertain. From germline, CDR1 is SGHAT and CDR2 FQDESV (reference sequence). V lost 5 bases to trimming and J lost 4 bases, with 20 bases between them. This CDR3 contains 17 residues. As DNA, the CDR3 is TGTGCCAGCAGCCGGGTCCCAAAGGTGGCATTCACCGGGGAGCTGTTTTTT. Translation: CASSRVPKVAFTGELFF.

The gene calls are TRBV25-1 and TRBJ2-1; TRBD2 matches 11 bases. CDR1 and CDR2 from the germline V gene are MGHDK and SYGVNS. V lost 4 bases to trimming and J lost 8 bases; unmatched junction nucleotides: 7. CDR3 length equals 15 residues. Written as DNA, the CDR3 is TGTGCCAGCAGTGCCAATACTAGCGGGAGTGATGAGCAGTTCTTC. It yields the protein CASSANTSGSDEQFF.

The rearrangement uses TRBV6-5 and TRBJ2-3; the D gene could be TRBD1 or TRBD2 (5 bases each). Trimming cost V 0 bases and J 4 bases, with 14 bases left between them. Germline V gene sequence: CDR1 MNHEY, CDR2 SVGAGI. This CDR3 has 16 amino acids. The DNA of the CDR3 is TGTGCCAGCAGTTACTCGAATGGGGGTTCCGCAGATACGCAGTATTTT. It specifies CASSYSNGGSADTQYF.

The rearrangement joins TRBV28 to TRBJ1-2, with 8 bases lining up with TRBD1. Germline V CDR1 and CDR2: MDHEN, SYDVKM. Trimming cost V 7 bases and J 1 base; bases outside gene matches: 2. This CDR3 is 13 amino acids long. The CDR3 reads CASTGQGNYGYTF. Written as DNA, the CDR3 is TGTGCCAGCACCGGACAGGGTAACTATGGCTACACCTTC.

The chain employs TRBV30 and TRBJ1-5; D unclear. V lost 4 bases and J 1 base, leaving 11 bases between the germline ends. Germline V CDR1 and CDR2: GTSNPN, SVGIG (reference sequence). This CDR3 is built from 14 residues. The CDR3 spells CAWNEAASNQPQHF. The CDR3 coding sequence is TGTGCCTGGAACGAGGCGGCAAGCAATCAGCCCCAGCATTTT.

The CDR3 region is CASGWQGSYEQYF. The CDR3 coding sequence is TGTGCTAGTGGTTGGCAGGGCTCCTACGAGCAGTACTTC. The chain couples TRBV12-5 to TRBJ2-7; a weak D match, TRBD1 (5 bases). The germline gives CDR1 LGHNT, CDR2 FRNRAP. The V and J ends lost 4 bases and 0 bases respectively, with 7 bases between them. The CDR3 is made up of 13 amino acids.

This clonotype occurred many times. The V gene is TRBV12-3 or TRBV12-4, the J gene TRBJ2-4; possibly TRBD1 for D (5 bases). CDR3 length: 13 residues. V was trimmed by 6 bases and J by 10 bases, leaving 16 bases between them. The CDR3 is CASSLGAALIQYF. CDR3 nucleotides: TGTGCCAGCAGCCTTGGGGCGGCCCTAATTCAGTACTTC.

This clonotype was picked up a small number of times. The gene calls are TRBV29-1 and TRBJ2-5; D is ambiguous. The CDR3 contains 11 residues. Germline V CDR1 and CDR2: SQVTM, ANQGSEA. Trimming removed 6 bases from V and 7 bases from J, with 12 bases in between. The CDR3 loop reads CSVVREWTQYF. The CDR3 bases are TGCAGCGTGGTCCGTGAATGGACCCAGTACTTC.

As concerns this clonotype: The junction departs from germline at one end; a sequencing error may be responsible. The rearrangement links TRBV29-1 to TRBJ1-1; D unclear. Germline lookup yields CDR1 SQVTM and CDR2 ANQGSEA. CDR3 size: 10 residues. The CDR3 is CSVANTESFF. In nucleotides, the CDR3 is TGCAGCGTTGCAAACACTGAATCTTTCTTT.

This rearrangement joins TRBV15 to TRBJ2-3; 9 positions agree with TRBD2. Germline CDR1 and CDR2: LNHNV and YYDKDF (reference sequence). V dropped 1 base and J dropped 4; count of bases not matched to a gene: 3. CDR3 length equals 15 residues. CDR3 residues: CATSRAPSGADTQYF. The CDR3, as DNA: TGTGCCACCAGCAGAGCCCCTAGCGGGGCAGATACGCAGTATTTT.

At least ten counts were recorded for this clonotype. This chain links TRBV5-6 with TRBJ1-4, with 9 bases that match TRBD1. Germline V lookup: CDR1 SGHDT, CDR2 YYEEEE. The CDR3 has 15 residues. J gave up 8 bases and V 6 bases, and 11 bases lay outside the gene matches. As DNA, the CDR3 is TGTGCCAGCACCATCTGGGGACAGGGAAGAGAAAAACTGTTTTTT. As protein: CASTIWGQGREKLFF.

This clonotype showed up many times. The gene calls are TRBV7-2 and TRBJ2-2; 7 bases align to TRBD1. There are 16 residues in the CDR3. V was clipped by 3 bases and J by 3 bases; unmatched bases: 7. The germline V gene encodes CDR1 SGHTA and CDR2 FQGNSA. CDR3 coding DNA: TGTGCCAGCAGCTTTCCGGGACAGCTTTACACCGGGGAGCTGTTTTTT. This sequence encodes CASSFPGQLYTGELFF.

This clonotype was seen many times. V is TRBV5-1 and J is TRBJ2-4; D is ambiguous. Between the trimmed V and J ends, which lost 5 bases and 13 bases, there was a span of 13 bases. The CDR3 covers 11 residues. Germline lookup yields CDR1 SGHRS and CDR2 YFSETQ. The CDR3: CASSESTVQYF. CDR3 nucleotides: TGCGCCAGCAGTGAGTCTACGGTCCAGTACTTC. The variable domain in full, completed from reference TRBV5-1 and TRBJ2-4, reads KAGVTQTPRYLIKTRGQQVTLSCSPISGHRSVSWYQQTPGQGLQFLFEYFSETQRNKGNFPGRFSGRQFSNSRSEMNVSTLELGDSALYLCASSESTVQYFGAGTRLSVL.

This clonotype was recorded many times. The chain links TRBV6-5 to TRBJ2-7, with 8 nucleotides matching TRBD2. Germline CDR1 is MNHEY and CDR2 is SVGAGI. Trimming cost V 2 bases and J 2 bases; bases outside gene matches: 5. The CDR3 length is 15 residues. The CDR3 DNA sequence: TGTGCCAGCAGTTACGCCGGACTAGCAACCTACGAGCAGTACTTC. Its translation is CASSYAGLATYEQYF.

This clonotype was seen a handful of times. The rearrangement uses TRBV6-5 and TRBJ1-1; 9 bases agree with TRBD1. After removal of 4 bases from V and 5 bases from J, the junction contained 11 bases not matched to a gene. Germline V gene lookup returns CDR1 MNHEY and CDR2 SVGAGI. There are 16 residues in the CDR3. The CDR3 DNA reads TGTGCCAGCAGTTCCCTCCCCAACAGGGGGCGAACTGAAGCTTTCTTT. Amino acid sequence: CASSSLPNRGRTEAFF.

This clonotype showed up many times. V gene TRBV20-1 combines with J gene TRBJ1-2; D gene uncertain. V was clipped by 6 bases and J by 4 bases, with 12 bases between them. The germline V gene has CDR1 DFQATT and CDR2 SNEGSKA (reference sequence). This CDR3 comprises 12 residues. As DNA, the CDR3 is TGCAGTGCAAGGCAAAGGAGCTATGGCTACACCTTC. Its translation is CSARQRSYGYTF.

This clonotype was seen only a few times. CDR3 nucleotide sequence: TGTGCCAGCAGCCCGGGCCCGAATTGGCCCCAGCATTTT. Translating gives CASSPGPNWPQHF. The J gene is TRBJ1-5, the V gene TRBV7-9; D remains ambiguous. V shed 5 bases and J shed 9 bases, with 14 bases lying between them. The CDR3 totals 13 residues. Germline V gene data show CDR1 as SEHNR and CDR2 as FQNEAQ (reference sequence).

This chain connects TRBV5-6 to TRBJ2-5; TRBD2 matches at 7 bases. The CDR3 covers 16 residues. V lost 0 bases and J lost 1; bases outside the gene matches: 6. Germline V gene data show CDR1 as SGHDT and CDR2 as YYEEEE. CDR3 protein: CASSLVFPSGQETQYF. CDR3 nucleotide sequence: TGTGCCAGCAGCTTGGTATTTCCTAGCGGCCAAGAGACCCAGTACTTC. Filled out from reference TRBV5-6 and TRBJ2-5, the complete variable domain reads DAGVTQSPTHLIKTRGQQVTLRCSPKSGHDTVSWYQQALGQGPQFIFQYYEEEERQRGNFPDRFSGHQFPNYSSELNVNALLLGDSALYLCASSLVFPSGQETQYFGPGTRLLVL.

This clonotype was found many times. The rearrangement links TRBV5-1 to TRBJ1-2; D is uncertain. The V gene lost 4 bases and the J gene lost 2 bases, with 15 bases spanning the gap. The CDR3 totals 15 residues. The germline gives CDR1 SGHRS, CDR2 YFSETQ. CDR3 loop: CASSPGKGFNYGYTF. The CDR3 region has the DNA TGCGCCAGCAGCCCGGGGAAGGGATTCAACTATGGCTACACCTTC. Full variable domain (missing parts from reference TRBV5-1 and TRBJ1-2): KAGVTQTPRYLIKTRGQQVTLSCSPISGHRSVSWYQQTPGQGLQFLFEYFSETQRNKGNFPGRFSGRQFSNSRSEMNVSTLELGDSALYLCASSPGKGFNYGYTFGSGTRLTVV.

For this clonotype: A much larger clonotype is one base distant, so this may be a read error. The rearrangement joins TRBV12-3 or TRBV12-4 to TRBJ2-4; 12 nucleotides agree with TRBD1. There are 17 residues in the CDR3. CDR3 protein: CASTQGQGALAKTIQYF. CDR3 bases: TGTGCCAGCACGCAGGGACAGGGGGCTTTGGCCAAAACCATTCAGTACTTC.

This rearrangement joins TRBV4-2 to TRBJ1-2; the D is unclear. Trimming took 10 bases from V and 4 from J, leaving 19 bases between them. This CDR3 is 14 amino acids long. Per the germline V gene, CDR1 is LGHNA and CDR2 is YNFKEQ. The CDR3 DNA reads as TGTGCCATCGGCCCCGGGCTCTTCTCCTATGGCTACACCTTC. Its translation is CAIGPGLFSYGYTF.

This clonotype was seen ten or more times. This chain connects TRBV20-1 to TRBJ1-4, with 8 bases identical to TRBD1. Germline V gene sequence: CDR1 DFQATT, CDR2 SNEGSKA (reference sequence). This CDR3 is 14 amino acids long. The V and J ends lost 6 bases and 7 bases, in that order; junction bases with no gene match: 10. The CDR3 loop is CSARTGQLGEKLFF. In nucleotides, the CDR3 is TGCAGTGCCCGGACAGGGCAGTTGGGTGAAAAACTGTTTTTT.

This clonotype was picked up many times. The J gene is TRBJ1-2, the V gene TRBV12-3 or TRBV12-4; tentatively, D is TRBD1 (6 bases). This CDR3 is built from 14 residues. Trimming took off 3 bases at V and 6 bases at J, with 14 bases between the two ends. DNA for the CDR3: TGTGCCAGCAGTTTGTGGGGGGCTGTTGATGGCTACACCTTC. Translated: CASSLWGAVDGYTF.

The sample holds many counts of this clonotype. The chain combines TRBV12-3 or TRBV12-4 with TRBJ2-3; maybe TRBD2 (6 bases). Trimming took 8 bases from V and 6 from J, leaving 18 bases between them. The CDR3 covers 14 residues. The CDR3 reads CASLGGAGLDTQYF. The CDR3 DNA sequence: TGTGCCAGCTTAGGAGGGGCTGGGTTGGATACGCAGTATTTT.

CDR3 residues: CASSPPSPKKSGANVLTF. The CDR3 DNA follows: TGTGCCAGCTCACCACCTAGTCCCAAAAAATCCGGGGCCAACGTCCTGACTTTC. The V and J genes are TRBV18 and TRBJ2-6; no clear D gene. Looked up from germline, CDR1 is KGHSH and CDR2 is LQKENI. This CDR3 region has 18 residues. V was pared by 0 bases and J by 4 bases, with 16 bases between.